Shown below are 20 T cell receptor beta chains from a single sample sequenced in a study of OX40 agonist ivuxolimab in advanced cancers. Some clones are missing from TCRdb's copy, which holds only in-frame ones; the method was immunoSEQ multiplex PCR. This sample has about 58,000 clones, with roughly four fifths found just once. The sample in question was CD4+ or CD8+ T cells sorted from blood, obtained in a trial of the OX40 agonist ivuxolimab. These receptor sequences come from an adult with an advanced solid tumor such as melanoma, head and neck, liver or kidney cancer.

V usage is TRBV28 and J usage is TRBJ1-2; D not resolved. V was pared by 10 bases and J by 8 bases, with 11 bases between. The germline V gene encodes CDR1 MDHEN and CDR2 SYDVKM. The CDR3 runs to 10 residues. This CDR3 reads CAIGRFGYTF. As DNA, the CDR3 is TGTGCCATAGGTCGGTTCGGCTACACCTTC.

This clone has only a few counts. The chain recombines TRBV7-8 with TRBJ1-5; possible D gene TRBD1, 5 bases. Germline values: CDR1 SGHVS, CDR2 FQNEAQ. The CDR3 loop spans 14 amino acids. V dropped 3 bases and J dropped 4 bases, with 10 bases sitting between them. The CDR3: CASSLGLYNQPQHF. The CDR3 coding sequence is TGTGCCAGCAGCTTGGGACTGTATAATCAGCCCCAGCATTTT.

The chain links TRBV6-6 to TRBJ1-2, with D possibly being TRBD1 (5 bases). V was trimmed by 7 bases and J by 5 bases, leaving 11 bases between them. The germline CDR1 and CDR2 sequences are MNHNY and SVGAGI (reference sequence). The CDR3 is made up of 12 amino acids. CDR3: CASKAEGYGYTF. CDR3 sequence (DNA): TGTGCCAGCAAGGCCGAGGGGTATGGCTACACCTTC.

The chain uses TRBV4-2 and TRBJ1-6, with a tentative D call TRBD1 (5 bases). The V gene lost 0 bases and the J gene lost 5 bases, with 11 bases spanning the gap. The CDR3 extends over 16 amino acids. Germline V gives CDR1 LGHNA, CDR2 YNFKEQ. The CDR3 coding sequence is TGTGCCAGCAGCCAAGAGGGGGGGGGTGATAATTCACCCCTCCACTTT. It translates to CASSQEGGGDNSPLHF.

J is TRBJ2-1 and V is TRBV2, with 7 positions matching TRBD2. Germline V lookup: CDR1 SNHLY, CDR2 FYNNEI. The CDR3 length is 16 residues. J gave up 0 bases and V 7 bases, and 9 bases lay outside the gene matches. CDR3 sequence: CASTWTGGGSYNEQFF. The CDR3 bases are TGTGCCAGCACCTGGACGGGGGGAGGCTCCTACAATGAGCAGTTCTTC.

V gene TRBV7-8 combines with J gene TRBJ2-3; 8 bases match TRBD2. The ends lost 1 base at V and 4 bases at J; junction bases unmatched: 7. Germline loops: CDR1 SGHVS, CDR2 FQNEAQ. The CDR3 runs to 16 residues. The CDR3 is CASSLVRTGGADTQYF. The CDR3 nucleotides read TGTGCCAGCAGCTTAGTGCGGACCGGGGGGGCAGATACGCAGTATTTT.

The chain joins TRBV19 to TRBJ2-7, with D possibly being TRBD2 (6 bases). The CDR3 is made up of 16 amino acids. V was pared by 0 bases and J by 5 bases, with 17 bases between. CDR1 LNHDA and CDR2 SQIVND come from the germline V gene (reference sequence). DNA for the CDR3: TGTGCCAGTAGTATAGATCATGTCGGAGGGCTAAACGAGCAGTACTTC. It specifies CASSIDHVGGLNEQYF.

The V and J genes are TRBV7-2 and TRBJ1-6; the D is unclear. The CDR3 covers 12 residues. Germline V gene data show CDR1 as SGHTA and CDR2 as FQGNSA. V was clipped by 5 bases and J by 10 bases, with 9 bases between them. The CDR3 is CASSPDYSPLHF. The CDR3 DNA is TGTGCCAGCAGCCCAGATTACTCACCCCTCCACTTT.

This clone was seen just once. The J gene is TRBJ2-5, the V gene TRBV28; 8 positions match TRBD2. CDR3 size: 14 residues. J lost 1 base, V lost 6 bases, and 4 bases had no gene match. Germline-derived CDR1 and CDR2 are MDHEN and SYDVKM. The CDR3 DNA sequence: TGTGCCAGCAGCCGTAGCGGGGTCCAAGAGACCCAGTACTTC. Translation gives CASSRSGVQETQYF.

As DNA, the CDR3 is TGCAGCGTTGCCACAGGTGTCTATGGCTACACCTTC. Encoded protein: CSVATGVYGYTF. The rearrangement links TRBV29-1 to TRBJ1-2, with D tentatively TRBD1 (5 bases). Germline V CDR1 and CDR2: SQVTM, ANQGSEA. Trimming pared 4 bases from V and 4 bases from J, leaving 10 bases between. The CDR3 totals 12 residues.

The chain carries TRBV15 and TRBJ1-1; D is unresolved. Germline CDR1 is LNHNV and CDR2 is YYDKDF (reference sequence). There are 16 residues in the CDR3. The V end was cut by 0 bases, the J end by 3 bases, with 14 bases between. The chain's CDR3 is CATSRDMQATDTEAFF. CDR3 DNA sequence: TGTGCCACCAGCAGAGATATGCAGGCAACTGACACTGAAGCTTTCTTT.

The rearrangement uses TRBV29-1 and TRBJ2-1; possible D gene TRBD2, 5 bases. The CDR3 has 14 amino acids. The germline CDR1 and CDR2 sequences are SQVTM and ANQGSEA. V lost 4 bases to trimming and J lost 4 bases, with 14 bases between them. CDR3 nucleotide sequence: TGCAGCGTTGTTGACGACCGGACTTACAATGAGCAGTTCTTC. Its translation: CSVVDDRTYNEQFF.

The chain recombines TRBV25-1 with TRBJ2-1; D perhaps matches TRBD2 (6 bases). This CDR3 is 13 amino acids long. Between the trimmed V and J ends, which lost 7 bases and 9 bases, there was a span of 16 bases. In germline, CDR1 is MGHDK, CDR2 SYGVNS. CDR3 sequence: CASTTLGGGEQFF. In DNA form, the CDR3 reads TGTGCCAGCACGACCTTGGGAGGTGGTGAGCAGTTCTTC.

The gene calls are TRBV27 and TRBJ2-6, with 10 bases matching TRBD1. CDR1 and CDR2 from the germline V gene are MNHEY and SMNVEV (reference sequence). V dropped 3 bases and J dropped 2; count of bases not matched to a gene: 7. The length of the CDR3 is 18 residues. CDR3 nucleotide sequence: TGTGCCAGCAGTTTCACCGGGACAGGGGTTCCTGGGGCCAACGTCCTGACTTTC. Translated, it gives CASSFTGTGVPGANVLTF.

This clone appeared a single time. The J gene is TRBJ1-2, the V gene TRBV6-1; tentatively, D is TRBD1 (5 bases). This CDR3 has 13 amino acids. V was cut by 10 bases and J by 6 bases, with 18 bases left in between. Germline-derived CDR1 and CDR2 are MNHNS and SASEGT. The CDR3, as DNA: TGTGCCATCAATTCCGGGCAGGGAGATGGCTACACCTTC. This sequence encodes CAINSGQGDGYTF.

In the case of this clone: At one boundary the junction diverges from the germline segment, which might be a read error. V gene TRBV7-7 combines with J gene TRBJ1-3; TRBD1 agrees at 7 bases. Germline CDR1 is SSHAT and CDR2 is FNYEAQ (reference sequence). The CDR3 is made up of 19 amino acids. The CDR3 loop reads CASSTKGSGTVYLGNTIYF. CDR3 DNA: TGTGCTAGCAGCACAAAGGGGTCAGGGACAGTATACCTTGGAAACACCATATATTTT.

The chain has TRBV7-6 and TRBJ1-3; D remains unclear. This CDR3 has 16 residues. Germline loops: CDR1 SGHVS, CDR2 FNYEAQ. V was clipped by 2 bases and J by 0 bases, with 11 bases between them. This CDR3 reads CASSLTTANSGNTIYF. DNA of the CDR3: TGTGCCAGCAGCTTAACTACAGCAAACTCTGGAAACACCATATATTTT.

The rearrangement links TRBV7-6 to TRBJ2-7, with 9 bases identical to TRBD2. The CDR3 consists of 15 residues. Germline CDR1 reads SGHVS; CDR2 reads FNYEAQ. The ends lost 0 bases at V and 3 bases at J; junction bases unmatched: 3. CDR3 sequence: CASSLASTSGYEQYF. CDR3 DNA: TGTGCCAGCAGCTTAGCCTCGACTAGCGGCTACGAGCAGTACTTC. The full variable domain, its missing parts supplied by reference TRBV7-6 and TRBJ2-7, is GAGVSQSPRYKVTKRGQDVALRCDPISGHVSLYWYRQALGQGPEFLTYFNYEAQQDKSGLPNDRFSAERPEGSISTLTIQRTEQRDSAMYRCASSLASTSGYEQYFGPGTRLTVT.

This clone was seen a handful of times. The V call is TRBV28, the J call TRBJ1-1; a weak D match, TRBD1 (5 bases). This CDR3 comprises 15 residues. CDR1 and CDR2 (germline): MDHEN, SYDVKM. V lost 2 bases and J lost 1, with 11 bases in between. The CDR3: CASSLVGGANTEAFF. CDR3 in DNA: TGTGCCAGCAGTTTAGTCGGGGGAGCGAACACTGAAGCTTTCTTT.

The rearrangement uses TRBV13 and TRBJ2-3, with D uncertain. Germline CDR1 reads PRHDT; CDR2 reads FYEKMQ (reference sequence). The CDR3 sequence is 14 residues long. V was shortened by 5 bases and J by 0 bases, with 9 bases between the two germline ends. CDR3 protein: CASSPRRSTDTQYF. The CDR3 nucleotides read TGTGCCAGCAGCCCCCGTAGGAGCACAGATACGCAGTATTTT.